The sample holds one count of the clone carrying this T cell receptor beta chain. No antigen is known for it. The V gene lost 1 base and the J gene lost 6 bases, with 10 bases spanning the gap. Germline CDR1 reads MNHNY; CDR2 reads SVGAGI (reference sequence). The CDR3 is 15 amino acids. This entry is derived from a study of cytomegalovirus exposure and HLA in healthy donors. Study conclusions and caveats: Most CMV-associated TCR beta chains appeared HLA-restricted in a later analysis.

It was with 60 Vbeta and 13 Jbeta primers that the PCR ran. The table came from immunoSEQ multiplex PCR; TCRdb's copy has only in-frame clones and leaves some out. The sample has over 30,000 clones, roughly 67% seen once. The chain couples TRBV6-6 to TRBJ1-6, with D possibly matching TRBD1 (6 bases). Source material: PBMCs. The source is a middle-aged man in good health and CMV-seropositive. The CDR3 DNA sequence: TGTGCCAGCAGTTACTGGGGGACACCTAATTCACCCCTCCACTTT. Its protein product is CASSYWGTPNSPLHF.